What follows are 7 T cell receptor beta chains derived from one specimen sequenced in a study of blood T cell repertoires in COVID-19 (dated by TCRdb to about 2020). Library preparation was by the immunoSEQ multiplex PCR assay. TCRdb stores this immuneACCESS table with in-frame sequences only. Part of the clones is absent; in the studies checked, under half of the shortfall reflects unresolved V genes, and no reason is known for the rest. Across this sample there are hundreds of thousands of clones, with roughly nine tenths seen only once. The ten largest make up around 0.9% of the sample. Sequences were obtained from peripheral blood. The receptors derive from a man aged 18-30 years with COVID-19, enrolled during active disease.

The chain carries TRBV6-5 and TRBJ2-2; TRBD2 matches 11 bases. V was clipped by 0 bases and J by 5 bases; unmatched bases: 2. There are 16 residues in the CDR3. From germline, CDR1 is MNHEY and CDR2 SVGAGI. CDR3 sequence (DNA): TGTGCCAGCAGTTACTCTAGCGGGGGGGCAACCGGGGAGCTGTTTTTT. Translation: CASSYSSGGATGELFF.

The rearrangement joins TRBV19 to TRBJ1-2; the match to TRBD1 covers 10 bases. Germline loops: CDR1 LNHDA, CDR2 SQIVND (reference sequence). Trimming cost V 4 bases and J 1 base; bases outside gene matches: 3. The CDR3 sequence is 15 residues long. CDR3 coding DNA: TGTGCCAGTAGTAGCCGGGACAGGGGTAACTATGGCTACACCTTC. Amino acids: CASSSRDRGNYGYTF.

Of note for this clone: Other DNA sequences from this sample encode an identical CDR3 as well. V is TRBV19 and J is TRBJ1-2, with 8 bases aligning to TRBD1. CDR1 is LNHDA and CDR2 is SQIVND in the germline V gene (reference sequence). The CDR3 has 13 residues. With V trimmed by 7 bases and J by 3 bases, 4 bases remained unmatched. CDR3 in DNA: TGTGCCAGTAAGGACAGGGAAGACTATGGCTACACCTTC. It translates to CASKDREDYGYTF.

This chain uses TRBV11-3 with TRBJ2-1; D is unclear. Trimming left V 1 base short and J 5 bases short, with 15 bases between. Germline V gene sequence: CDR1 SGHNT, CDR2 YENEEA. The length of the CDR3 is 16 residues. CDR3 DNA: TGTGCCAGCAGCTTAGGAACTATCCCCGTGAACAATGAGCAGTTCTTC. Amino acid sequence: CASSLGTIPVNNEQFF.

The chain uses TRBV4-1 and TRBJ2-2; the match to TRBD2 covers 11 bases. Germline CDR1 is MGHRA and CDR2 is YSYEKL. Trimming took 3 bases from V and 1 from J; bases not matched to a gene: 4. The CDR3 sequence is 17 residues long. DNA of the CDR3: TGCGCCAGCAGCCACCCCCTAGCGGGGGGGAACACCGGGGAGCTGTTTTTT. Translation: CASSHPLAGGNTGELFF.

The V call is TRBV7-6, the J call TRBJ2-2, with 8 bases matching TRBD1. The CDR3 covers 15 residues. V lost 5 bases to trimming and J lost 6 bases; unmatched junction nucleotides: 8. Germline CDR1 reads SGHVS; CDR2 reads FNYEAQ. CDR3 coding DNA: TGTGCCAGCAGCAAGACAGGGGTCCCCCCCGGGGAGCTGTTTTTT. Its protein is CASSKTGVPPGELFF.

This clone was seen a single time. The chain joins TRBV10-2 to TRBJ2-7, with 8 bases identical to TRBD1. This CDR3 contains 14 residues. Trimming cost V 10 bases and J 3 bases; bases outside gene matches: 11. Looked up from germline, CDR1 is WSHSY and CDR2 is SAAADI. CDR3 region: CAISPDRGYYEQYF. The CDR3 coding sequence is TGCGCCATCTCTCCTGACAGGGGATACTACGAGCAGTACTTC.